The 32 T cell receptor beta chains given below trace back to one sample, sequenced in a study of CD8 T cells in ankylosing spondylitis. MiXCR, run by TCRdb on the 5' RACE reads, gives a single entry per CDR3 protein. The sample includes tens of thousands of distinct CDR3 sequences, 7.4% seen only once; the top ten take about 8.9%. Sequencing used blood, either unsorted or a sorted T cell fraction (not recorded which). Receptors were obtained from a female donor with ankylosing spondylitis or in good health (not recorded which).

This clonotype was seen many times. The CDR3 DNA is TGCGCCAGCAGCTTGGAAGGGGGCTCTAACACCATATATTTT. The encoded protein is CASSLEGGSNTIYF. The J gene is TRBJ1-3, the V gene TRBV5-1, with 7 bases lining up with TRBD1. Germline V lookup: CDR1 SGHRS, CDR2 YFSETQ. J gave up 7 bases and V 0 bases, and 4 bases lay outside the gene matches. This CDR3 has 14 residues.

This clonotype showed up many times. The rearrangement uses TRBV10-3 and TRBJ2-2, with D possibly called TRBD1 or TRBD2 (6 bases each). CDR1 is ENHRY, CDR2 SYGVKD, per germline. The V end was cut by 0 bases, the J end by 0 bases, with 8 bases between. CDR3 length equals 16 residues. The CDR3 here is CAISESGGSNTGELFF. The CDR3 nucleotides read TGTGCCATCAGTGAGTCAGGGGGGTCGAACACCGGGGAGCTGTTTTTT.

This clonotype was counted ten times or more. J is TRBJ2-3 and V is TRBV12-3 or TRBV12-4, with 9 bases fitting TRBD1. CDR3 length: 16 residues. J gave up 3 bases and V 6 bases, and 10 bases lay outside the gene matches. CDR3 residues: CASSKLTGGRTDTQYF. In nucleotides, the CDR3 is TGTGCCAGCAGCAAATTGACAGGGGGGAGAACAGATACGCAGTATTTT.

The chain's CDR3 is CASSRTGVGYTF. The CDR3 region has the DNA TGTGCCAGCAGTAGGACAGGGGTTGGCTACACCTTC. The chain joins TRBV6-5 to TRBJ1-2, with 9 bases matching TRBD1. Germline-derived CDR1 and CDR2 are MNHEY and SVGAGI. The CDR3 runs to 12 residues. The V and J ends lost 5 bases and 7 bases, in that order; junction bases with no gene match: 2.

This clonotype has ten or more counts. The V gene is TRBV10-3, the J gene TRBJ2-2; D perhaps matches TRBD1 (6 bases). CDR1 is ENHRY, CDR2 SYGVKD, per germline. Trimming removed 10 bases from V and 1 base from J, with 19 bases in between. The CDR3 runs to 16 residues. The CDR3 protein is CASVPNPGQNTGELFF. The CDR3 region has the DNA TGTGCCAGCGTACCGAACCCGGGACAGAACACCGGGGAGCTGTTTTTT.

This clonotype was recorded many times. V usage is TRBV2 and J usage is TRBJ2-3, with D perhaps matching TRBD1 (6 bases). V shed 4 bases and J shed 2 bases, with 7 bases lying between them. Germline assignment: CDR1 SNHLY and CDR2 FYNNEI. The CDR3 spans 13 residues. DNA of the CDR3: TGTGCCAGCAGTGGACAGGCCACAGATACGCAGTATTTT. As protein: CASSGQATDTQYF.

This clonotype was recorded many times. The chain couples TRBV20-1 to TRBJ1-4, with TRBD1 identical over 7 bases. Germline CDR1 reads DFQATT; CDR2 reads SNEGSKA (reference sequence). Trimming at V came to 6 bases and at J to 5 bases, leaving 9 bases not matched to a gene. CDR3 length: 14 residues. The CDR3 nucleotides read TGCAGTGCCCCACCATTGACAGGGAATGAAAAACTGTTTTTT. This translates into CSAPPLTGNEKLFF.

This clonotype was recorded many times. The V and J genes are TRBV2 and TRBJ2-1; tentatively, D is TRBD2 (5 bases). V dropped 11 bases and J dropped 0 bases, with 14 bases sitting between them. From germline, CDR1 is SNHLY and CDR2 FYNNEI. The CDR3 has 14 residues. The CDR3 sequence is CASQERSSYNEQFF. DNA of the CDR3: TGTGCCTCCCAGGAGCGGAGCTCCTACAATGAGCAGTTCTTC. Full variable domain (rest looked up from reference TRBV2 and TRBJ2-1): EPEVTQTPSHQVTQMGQEVILRCVPISNHLYFYWYRQILGQKVEFLVSFYNNEISEKSEIFDDQFSVERPDGSNFTLKIRSTKLEDSAMYFCASQERSSYNEQFFGPGTRLTVL.

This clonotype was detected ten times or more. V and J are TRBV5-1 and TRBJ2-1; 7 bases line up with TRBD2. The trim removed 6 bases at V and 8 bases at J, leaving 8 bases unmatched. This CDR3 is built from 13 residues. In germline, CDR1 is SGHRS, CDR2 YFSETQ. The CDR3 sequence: CASNGDYFDEQFF. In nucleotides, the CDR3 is TGCGCCAGCAACGGGGACTATTTCGATGAGCAGTTCTTC.

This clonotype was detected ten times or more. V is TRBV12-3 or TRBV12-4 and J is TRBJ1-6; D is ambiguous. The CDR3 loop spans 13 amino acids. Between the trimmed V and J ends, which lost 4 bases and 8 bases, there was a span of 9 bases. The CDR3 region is CASSSGVYSPLHF. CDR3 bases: TGTGCCAGCAGTTCCGGGGTTTATTCACCCCTCCACTTT.

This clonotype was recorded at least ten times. The CDR3 region is CSARAQIVINEKLFF. CDR3 bases: TGCAGTGCTAGAGCACAGATCGTAATCAATGAAAAACTGTTTTTT. V gene TRBV20-1 combines with J gene TRBJ1-4, with unresolved D. CDR1 and CDR2 (germline): DFQATT, SNEGSKA (reference sequence). V lost 1 base and J lost 5, with 14 bases in between. The CDR3 is 15 amino acids.

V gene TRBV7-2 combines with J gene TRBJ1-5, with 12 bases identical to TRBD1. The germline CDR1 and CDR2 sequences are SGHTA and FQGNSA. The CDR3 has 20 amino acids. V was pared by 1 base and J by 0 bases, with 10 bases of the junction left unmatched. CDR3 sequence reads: CASSLGPGQGAPYSNQPQHF. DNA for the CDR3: TGTGCCAGCAGCTTAGGGCCGGGACAGGGGGCCCCTTATAGCAATCAGCCCCAGCATTTT.

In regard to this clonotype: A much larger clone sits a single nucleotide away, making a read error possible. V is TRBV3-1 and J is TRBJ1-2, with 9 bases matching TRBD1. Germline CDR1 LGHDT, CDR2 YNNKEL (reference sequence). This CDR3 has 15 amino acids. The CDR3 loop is CANSQERTGVSGYTF. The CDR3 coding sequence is TGTGCCAACAGCCAAGAGAGGACAGGGGTTTCTGGCTACACCTTC. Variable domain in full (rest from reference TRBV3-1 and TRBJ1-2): DTAVSQTPKYLVTQMGNDKSIKCEQNLGHDTMYWYKQDSKKFLKIMFSYNNKELIINETVPNRFSPKSPDKAHLNLHINSLELGDSAVYFCANSQERTGVSGYTFGSGTRLTVV.

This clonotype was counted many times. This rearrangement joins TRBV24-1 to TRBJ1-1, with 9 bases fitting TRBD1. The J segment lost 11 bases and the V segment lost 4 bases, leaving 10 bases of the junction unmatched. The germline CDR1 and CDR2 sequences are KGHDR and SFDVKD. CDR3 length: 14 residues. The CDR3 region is CATSDPARDREAFF. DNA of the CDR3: TGTGCCACCAGTGACCCCGCCCGGGACAGGGAGGCTTTCTTT.

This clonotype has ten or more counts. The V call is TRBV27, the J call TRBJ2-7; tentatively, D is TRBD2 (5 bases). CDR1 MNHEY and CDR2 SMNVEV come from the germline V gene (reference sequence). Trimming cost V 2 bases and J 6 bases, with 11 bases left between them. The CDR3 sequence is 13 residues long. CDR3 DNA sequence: TGTGCCAGCAGTTTACGAGGGTTAGGCGAGCAGTACTTC. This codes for CASSLRGLGEQYF.

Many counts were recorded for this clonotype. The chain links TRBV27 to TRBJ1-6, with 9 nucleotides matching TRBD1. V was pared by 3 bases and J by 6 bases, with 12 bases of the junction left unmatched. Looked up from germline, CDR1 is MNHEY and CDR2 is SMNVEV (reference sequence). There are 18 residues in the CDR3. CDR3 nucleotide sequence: TGTGCCAGCAGTTTGGGCAACACAGGGGGCGGCGGTAATTCACCCCTCCACTTT. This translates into CASSLGNTGGGGNSPLHF.

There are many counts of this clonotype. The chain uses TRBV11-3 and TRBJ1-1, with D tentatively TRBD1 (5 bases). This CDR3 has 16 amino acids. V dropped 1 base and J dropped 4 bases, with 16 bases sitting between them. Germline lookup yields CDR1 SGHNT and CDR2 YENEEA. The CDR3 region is CASSLVRDSRATEAFF. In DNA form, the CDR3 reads TGTGCCAGCAGCTTAGTAAGGGACTCCAGGGCCACTGAAGCTTTCTTT.

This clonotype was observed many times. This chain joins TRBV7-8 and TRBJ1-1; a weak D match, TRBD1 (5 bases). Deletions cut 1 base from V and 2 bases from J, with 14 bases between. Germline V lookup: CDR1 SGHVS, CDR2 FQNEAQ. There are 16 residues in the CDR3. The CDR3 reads CASSLGPRAKNTEAFF. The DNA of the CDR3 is TGTGCCAGCAGCTTAGGCCCCAGGGCGAAAAACACTGAAGCTTTCTTT.

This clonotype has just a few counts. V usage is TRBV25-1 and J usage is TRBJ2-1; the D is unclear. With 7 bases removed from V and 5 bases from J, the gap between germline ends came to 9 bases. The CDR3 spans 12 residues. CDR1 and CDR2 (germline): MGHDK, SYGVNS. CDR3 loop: CASTLNNNEQFF. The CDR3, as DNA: TGTGCCAGCACCCTGAACAACAATGAGCAGTTCTTC. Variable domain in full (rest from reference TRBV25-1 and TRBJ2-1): EADIYQTPRYLVIGTGKKITLECSQTMGHDKMYWYQQDPGMELHLIHYSYGVNSTEKGDLSSESTVSRIRTEHFPLTLESARPSHTSQYLCASTLNNNEQFFGPGTRLTVL.

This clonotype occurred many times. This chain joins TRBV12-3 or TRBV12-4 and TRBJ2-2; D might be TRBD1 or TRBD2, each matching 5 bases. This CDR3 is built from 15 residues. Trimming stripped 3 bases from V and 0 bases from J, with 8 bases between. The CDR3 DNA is TGTGCCAGCAGTTTGGGGGTCGCGAACACCGGGGAGCTGTTTTTT. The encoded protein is CASSLGVANTGELFF.

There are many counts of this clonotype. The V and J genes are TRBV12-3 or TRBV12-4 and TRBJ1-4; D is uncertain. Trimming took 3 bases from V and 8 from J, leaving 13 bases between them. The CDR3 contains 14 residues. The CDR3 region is CASSFGPVGEKLFF. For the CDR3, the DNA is TGTGCCAGCAGTTTCGGGCCTGTGGGGGAAAAACTGTTTTTT.

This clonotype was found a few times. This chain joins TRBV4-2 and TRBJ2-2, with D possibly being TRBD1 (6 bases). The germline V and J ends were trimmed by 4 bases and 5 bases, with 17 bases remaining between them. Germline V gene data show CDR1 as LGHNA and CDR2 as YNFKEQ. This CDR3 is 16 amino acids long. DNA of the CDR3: TGTGCCAGCAGCCCCTTTGACAGGCAAGGAACCGGGGAGCTGTTTTTT. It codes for CASSPFDRQGTGELFF.

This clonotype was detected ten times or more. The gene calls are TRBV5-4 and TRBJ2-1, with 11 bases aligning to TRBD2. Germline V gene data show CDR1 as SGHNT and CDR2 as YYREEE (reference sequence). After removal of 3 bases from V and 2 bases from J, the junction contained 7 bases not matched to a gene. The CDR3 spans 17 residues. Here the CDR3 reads CASSSGTSGSAYNEQFF. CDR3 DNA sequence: TGTGCCAGCAGCTCCGGGACTAGCGGTTCCGCCTACAATGAGCAGTTCTTC.

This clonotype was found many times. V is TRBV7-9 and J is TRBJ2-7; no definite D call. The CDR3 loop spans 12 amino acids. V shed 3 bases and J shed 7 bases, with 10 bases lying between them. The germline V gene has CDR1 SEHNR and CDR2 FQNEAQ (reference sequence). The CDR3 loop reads CASSLDAGEQYF. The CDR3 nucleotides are TGTGCCAGCAGCTTGGATGCCGGGGAGCAGTACTTC.

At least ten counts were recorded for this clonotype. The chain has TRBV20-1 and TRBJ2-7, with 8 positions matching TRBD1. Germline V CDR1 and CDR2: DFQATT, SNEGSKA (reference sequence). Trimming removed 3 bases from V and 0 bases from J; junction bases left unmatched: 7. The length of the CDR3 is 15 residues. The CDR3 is CSARRGTGLSYEQYF. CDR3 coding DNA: TGCAGTGCTAGGCGAGGGACAGGTCTCTCCTACGAGCAGTACTTC.

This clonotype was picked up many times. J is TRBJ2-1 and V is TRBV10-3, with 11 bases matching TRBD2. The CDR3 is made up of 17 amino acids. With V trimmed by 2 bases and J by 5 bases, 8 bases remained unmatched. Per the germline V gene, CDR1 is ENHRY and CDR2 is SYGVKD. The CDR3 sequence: CAISEPLSGGGNNEQFF. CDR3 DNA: TGTGCCATCAGTGAGCCCCTTAGCGGGGGGGGCAACAATGAGCAGTTCTTC.

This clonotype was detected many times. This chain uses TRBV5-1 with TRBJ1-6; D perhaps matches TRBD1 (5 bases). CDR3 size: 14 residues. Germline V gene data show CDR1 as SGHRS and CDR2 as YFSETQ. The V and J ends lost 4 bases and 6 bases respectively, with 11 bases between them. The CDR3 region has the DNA TGCGCCAGCAGCGGAGGGACTGCTAATTCACCCCTCCACTTT. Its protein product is CASSGGTANSPLHF.

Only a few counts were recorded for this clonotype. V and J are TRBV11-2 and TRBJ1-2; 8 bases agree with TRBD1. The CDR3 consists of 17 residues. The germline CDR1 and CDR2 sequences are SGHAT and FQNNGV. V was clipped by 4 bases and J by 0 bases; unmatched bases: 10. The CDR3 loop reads CASSSLGQVKANYGYTF. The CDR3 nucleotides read TGTGCCAGCAGCTCCCTGGGACAGGTGAAAGCTAACTATGGCTACACCTTC.

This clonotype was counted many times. CDR3: CSARPQGAGGYTF. DNA of the CDR3: TGCAGTGCTAGACCACAGGGGGCCGGTGGCTACACCTTC. The chain couples TRBV20-1 to TRBJ1-2; 9 bases fit TRBD1. The ends lost 2 bases at V and 7 bases at J; junction bases unmatched: 5. Germline V gene sequence: CDR1 DFQATT, CDR2 SNEGSKA (reference sequence). The CDR3 consists of 13 residues.

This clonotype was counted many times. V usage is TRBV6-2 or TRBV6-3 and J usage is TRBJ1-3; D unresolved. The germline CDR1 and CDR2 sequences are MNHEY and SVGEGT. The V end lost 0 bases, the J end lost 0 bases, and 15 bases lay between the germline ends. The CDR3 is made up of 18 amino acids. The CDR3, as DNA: TGTGCCAGCAGTTACTCTTCGTCGGTGGGAGACTCTGGAAACACCATATATTTT. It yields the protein CASSYSSSVGDSGNTIYF.

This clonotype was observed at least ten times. The CDR3 coding sequence is TGTGCCAGCAGTCCTTATCACCTTCGGCCGAATAACAATCAGCCCCAGCATTTT. Its translation is CASSPYHLRPNNNQPQHF. This chain joins TRBV6-2 or TRBV6-3 and TRBJ1-5; D not resolved. The CDR3 consists of 18 residues. The V and J ends lost 5 bases and 3 bases respectively, with 23 bases between them. Germline assignment: CDR1 MNHEY and CDR2 SVGEGT.

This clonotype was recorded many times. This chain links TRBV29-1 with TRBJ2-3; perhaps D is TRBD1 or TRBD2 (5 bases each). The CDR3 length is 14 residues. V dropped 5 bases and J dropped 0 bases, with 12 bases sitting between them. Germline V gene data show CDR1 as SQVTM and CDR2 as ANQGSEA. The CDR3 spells CSVPGRRSTDTQYF. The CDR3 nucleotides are TGCAGCGTTCCGGGACGGAGGAGCACAGATACGCAGTATTTT.